This T cell receptor (beta chain) stems from a study of CD8 T cells in ankylosing spondylitis. TCRdb recomputed calls from the 5' RACE reads with MiXCR, one row per CDR3 protein. The sample holds more than 60,000 distinct CDR3 sequences, more than 5.5% seen once. At least ten counts were recorded for this clonotype. The CDR3 has 15 amino acids. From germline, CDR1 is SQVTM and CDR2 ANQGSEA. V was shortened by 7 bases and J by 6 bases, with 24 bases between the two germline ends. This TCR was recovered from a male donor with ankylosing spondylitis. The V call is TRBV29-1, the J call TRBJ1-2, with D possibly being TRBD1 (6 bases). Sequencing was done on a sample of synovial fluid, either unsorted or a sorted T cell fraction (not recorded which). For the CDR3, the DNA is TGCAGCGCCGGGACACAACCCACCGGAGGCCATGGCTACACCTTC. Translation: CSAGTQPTGGHGYTF.